These T cell receptor beta chains were read from a single sample in a study of blood T cell repertoires in COVID-19. The method was immunoSEQ multiplex PCR; TCRdb's version includes in-frame clones alone and lacks a portion of them. The table lists about 190,000 clones, over 75% of them singletons, with approximately 13% in the top ten. Input material: peripheral blood. The receptors here all came from a man aged 45-65 years who had recovered from COVID-19. CDR3s include the opening cysteine and the closing phenylalanine or tryptophan. D genes are given only for firm matches. The listing skips clone size in some rows; elsewhere it reads once, few, many or a size class.

clone_size j_call d_call v_call cdr3_nt cdr3_aa
- TRBJ2-4 TRBD2 TRBV19 TGTGCCAGTAGTGTGGGCGGGACTAGGTCAGACATTCAGTACTTC CASSVGGTRSDIQYF
- TRBJ2-1 - TRBV7-2 TGTGCCAGCAGCACCCACGACTGGTACAATGAGCAGTTCTTC CASSTHDWYNEQFF
- TRBJ1-5 - TRBV5-8 TGTGCCAGCAGTCTGGGAGAAACGGTGGATCAGCCCCAGCATTTT CASSLGETVDQPQHF
- TRBJ2-1 TRBD2 TRBV24-1 TGTGCCACCAGTGATCCCGGACTAGGGGAATATGAGCAGTTCTTC CATSDPGLGEYEQFF
- TRBJ2-1 TRBD2 TRBV7-3 TGTGCCAGCAGCTTTAATGGCGGGGGCTCCTACAATGAGCAGTTCTTC CASSFNGGGSYNEQFF
few TRBJ2-2 TRBD1 TRBV5-1 TGCGCCAGCAGCACGGGACAGGCAACCGGGGAGCTGTTTTTT CASSTGQATGELFF
- TRBJ2-7 - TRBV27 TGTGCCAGCAGTCCCCACTCGTCCAACGAGCAGTACTTC CASSPHSSNEQYF
- TRBJ2-3 TRBD2 TRBV5-4 TGTGCCAGCAGCTTGGGGGGGAGGGGAGACACAGATACGCAGTATTTT CASSLGGRGDTDTQYF
once TRBJ2-4 TRBD1 TRBV19 TGTGCCAGTAGTAGGGGACAGGGAATCCAAATCGTTCAGTACTTC CASSRGQGIQIVQYF
- TRBJ2-5 TRBD2 TRBV28 TGTGCCAGCAGTCCAGCGGGGGGAGAGACCCAGTACTTC CASSPAGGETQYF
- TRBJ2-5 - TRBV23-1 TGCGCCAGCAGTCAACAGGGGTTTATAGAGACCCAGTACTTC CASSQQGFIETQYF
- TRBJ2-2 TRBD2 TRBV5-1 TGCGCCAGCACAGACCCCATGGGAGGGCCTCGCACCGGGGAGCTGTTTTTT CASTDPMGGPRTGELFF
once TRBJ2-3 - TRBV11-3 TGTGCCAGCAGCTTAGGCGGGGCTGTCACAGATACGCAGTATTTT CASSLGGAVTDTQYF
- TRBJ2-3 TRBD1 TRBV7-7 TGTGCCAGCAGCCTCGGACAGGGATCAGATACGCAGTATTTT CASSLGQGSDTQYF